These T cell receptor beta chains were read from a single sample in a study of beta chain features in type 1 diabetes. Using immunoSEQ multiplex PCR, the repertoire was profiled, and TCRdb retains in-frame clones only, with some absent. The sample yields around 150,000 clones, around 9% seen once. Sequencing was performed on central memory CD4+ T cells from blood. The source is a woman aged 30 to 39 with type 1 diabetes. Each CDR3 is given with its conserved first and last residue.

V gene	J gene	CDR3 length	CDR3 protein
TRBV7-2	TRBJ2-3	17	CASSLGTARDNTDTQYF
TRBV19	TRBJ2-7	13	CASSMDRPNEQYF
TRBV5-1	TRBJ2-1	14	CASSPQPDSNEQFF
TRBV28	TRBJ1-1	16	CASSSPGDSKNTEAFF
TRBV27	TRBJ1-5	15	CASSFGGDGNQPQHF
TRBV18	TRBJ2-1	13	CASSLQEYNEQFF
TRBV2	TRBJ1-5	14	CASSRRQGDQPQHF
TRBV14	TRBJ2-3	13	CASTSDNTDTQYF
TRBV7-9	TRBJ1-1	15	CASSLGGLMNTEAFF
TRBV30	TRBJ1-4	15	CAWTPPLPREEKLFF
TRBV18	TRBJ2-7	16	CASSPTGTANSYEQYF
TRBV7-2	TRBJ2-1	12	CASSSRTGIQFF
TRBV28	TRBJ1-1	15	CASSLPSGGNTEAFF
TRBV18	TRBJ1-5	14	CASSPGQGDQPQHF
TRBV7-8	TRBJ2-5	16	CASSPKPTGFGETQYF
TRBV29-1	TRBJ1-1	13	CSVEQGAFAEAFF
TRBV7-2	TRBJ2-3	12	CASSTRLDTQYF
TRBV2	TRBJ1-2	13	CASTKETGSGYTF
TRBV28	TRBJ1-2	12	CASSRQGFGYTF
TRBV7-8	TRBJ1-5	17	CASSLMVSQDSNQPQHF
TRBV18	TRBJ1-1	15	CASSHATDRGTEAFF
TRBV12-5	TRBJ2-1	16	CASGLVIGGTDNEQFF
TRBV30	TRBJ1-2	14	CAWSFSGDRGGYTF
TRBV7-9	TRBJ2-7	16	CASSLGLSSGTYEQYF
TRBV4-3	TRBJ2-7	14	CASSPGTRGHEQYF
TRBV14	TRBJ2-1	14	CASSQRPAGGEQFF
TRBV5-4	TRBJ2-1	12	CASSRDRGEQFF
TRBV6-1	TRBJ1-2	13	CASTRGTGGGYTF
TRBV4-2	TRBJ2-4	18	CASSPAAGVSSFENIQYF